These 2 T cell receptor beta chains share one sample of origin, sequenced in a study of T cell repertoires in cytomegalovirus infection. Each CDR3 protein gets one entry after TCRdb re-called the reads with MiXCR. The sample gives hundreds of thousands of distinct CDR3 sequences, approximately 8.9% of which show up once; approximately 2.3% is in the top ten. The specimen sequenced was PBMCs. The source is a human donor in good health (CMV status not recorded). Some clones in this sample may be carry-over from other donors' samples.

The chain is built from TRBV29-1 and TRBJ1-1; 8 bases align to TRBD1. Germline V lookup: CDR1 SQVTM, CDR2 ANQGSEA. This CDR3 has 16 amino acids. With 7 bases clipped from V and 0 bases from J, the junction kept 13 bases outside the gene matches. CDR3 nucleotides: TGCAGCGACCTCGGGGGGACAGGTGGGATGAACACTGAAGCTTTCTTT. Translating gives CSDLGGTGGMNTEAFF.

The rearrangement links TRBV3-1 to TRBJ1-2; D is perhaps TRBD1 (5 bases). The CDR3 sequence is 15 residues long. Germline CDR1 is LGHDT and CDR2 is YNNKEL (reference sequence). Trimming cost V 6 bases and J 2 bases, with 16 bases left between them. DNA of the CDR3: TGTGCCAGCAGAGGGTTGGGGGTGATGAACTATGGCTACACCTTC. It is translated as CASRGLGVMNYGYTF.